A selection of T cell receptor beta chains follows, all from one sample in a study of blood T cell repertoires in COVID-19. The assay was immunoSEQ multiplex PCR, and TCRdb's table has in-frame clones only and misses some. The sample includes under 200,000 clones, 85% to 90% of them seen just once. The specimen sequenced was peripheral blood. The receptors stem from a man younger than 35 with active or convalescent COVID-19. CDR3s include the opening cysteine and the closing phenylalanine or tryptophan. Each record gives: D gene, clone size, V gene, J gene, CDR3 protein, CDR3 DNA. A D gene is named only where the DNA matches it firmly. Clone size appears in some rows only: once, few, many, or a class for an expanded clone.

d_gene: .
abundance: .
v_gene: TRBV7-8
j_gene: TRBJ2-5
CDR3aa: CASSLGPGGVETQYF
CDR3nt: TGTGCCAGCAGCTTAGGTCCGGGTGGAGTAGAGACCCAGTACTTC

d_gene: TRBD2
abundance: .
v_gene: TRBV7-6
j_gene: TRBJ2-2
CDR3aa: CASSLMAGGAGELFF
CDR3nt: TGTGCCAGCAGCCTAATGGCGGGGGGGGCCGGGGAGCTGTTTTTT

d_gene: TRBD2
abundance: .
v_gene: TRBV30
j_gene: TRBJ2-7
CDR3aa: CAWSAGASGRAGGQYF
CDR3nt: TGTGCCTGGAGCGCAGGGGCTAGCGGGAGGGCCGGGGGGCAGTACTTC

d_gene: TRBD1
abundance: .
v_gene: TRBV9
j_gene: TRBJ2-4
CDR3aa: CASITRGQRYIQYF
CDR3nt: TGTGCCAGTATCACTCGGGGACAGCGGTACATTCAGTACTTC

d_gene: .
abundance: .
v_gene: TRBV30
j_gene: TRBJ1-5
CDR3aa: CAWSTGINQPQHF
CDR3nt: TGTGCCTGGAGTACAGGGATTAATCAGCCCCAGCATTTT

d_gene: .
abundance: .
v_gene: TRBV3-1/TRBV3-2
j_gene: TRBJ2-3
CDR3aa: CASSQTRDTQYF
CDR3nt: TGTGCCAGCAGCCAAACCAGAGATACGCAGTATTTT

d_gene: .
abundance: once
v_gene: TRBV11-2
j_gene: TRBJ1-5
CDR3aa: CASSLWGGRNQPQHF
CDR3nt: TGTGCCAGCAGCTTATGGGGGGGACGGAATCAGCCCCAGCATTTT

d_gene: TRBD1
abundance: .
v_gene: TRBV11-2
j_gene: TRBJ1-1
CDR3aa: CASSLVGQGPAFF
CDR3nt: TGTGCCAGCAGCTTAGTTGGACAGGGCCCAGCTTTCTTT

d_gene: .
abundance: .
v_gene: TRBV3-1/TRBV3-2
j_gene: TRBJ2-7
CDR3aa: CASSQELAAPYEQYF
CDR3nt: TGTGCCAGCAGCCAAGAATTGGCTGCTCCCTACGAGCAGTACTTC

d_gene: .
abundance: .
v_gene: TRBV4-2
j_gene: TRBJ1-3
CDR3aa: CASSQRKGAGNTIYF
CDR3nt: TGTGCCAGCAGCCAACGAAAAGGGGCCGGAAACACCATATATTTT

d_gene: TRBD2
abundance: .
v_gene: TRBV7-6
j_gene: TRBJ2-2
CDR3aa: CASSPLAGGPGELFF
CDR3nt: TGTGCCAGCAGCCCCCTAGCGGGAGGGCCCGGGGAGCTGTTTTTT

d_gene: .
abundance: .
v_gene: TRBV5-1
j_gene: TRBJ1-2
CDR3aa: CASSQDINYGYTF
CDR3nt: TGCGCCAGCAGCCAGGACATTAACTATGGCTACACCTTC

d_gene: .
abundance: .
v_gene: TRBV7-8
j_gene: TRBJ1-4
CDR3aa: CASSLQGTSNEKLFF
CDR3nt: TGTGCCAGCAGCTTACAGGGGACGTCTAATGAAAAACTGTTTTTT

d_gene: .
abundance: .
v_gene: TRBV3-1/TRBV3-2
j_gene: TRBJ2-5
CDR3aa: CASSPQTGPETQYF
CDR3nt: TGTGCCAGCAGCCCCCAGACAGGTCCCGAGACCCAGTACTTC

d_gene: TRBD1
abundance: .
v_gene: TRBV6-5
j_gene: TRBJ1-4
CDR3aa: CASSRQGVTNEKLFF
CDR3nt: TGTGCCAGCAGTAGACAGGGGGTAACTAATGAAAAACTGTTTTTT

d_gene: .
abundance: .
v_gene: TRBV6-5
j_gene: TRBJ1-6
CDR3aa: CASSYLRGSPLHF
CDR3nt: TGTGCCAGCAGTTACTTGCGGGGCTCACCCCTCCACTTT

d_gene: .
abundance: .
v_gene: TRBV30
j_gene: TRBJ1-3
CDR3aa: CAWSRRNTIYF
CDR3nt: TGTGCCTGGAGTCGTAGAAACACCATATATTTT

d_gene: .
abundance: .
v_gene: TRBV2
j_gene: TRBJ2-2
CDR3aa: CASSDEYTGELFF
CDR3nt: TGTGCCAGCAGTGACGAGTACACCGGGGAGCTGTTTTTT

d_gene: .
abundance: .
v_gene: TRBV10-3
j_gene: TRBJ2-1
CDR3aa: CAISDPTRARNEQFF
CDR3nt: TGTGCCATCAGTGATCCAACGAGGGCCCGGAATGAGCAGTTCTTC

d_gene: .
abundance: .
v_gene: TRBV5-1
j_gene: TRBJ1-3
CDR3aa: CASNSKTGNTIYF
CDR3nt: TGCGCCAGCAACAGCAAAACTGGAAACACCATATATTTT

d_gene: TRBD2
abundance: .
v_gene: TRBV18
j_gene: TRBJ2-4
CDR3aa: CASSPAGEGKNIQYF
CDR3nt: TGTGCCAGCTCGCCAGCGGGAGAGGGCAAAAACATTCAGTACTTC

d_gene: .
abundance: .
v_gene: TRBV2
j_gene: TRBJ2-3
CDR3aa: CASSEARGGTRDTQYF
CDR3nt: TGTGCCAGCAGTGAAGCAAGGGGGGGAACGAGAGATACGCAGTATTTT

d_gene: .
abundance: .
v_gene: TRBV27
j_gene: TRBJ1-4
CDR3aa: CASGKGGTKTNEKLFF
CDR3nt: TGTGCCAGCGGAAAGGGCGGGACTAAGACTAATGAAAAACTGTTTTTT

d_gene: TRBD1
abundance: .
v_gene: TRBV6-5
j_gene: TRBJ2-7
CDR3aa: CASSKRRQGIDEQYF
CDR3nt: TGTGCCAGCAGTAAACGTAGACAGGGGATCGACGAGCAGTACTTC

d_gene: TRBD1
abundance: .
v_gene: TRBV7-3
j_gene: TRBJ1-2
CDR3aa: CASSENSGTAFNYGYTF
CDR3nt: TGTGCCAGCAGCGAAAATTCCGGGACAGCATTTAACTATGGCTACACCTTC

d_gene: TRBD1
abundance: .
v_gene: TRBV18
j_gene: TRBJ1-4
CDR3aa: CASSPRTGAAEKLFF
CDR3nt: TGTGCCAGCTCACCCCGAACAGGGGCTGCGGAAAAACTGTTTTTT

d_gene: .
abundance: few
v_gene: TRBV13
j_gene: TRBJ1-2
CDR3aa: CASSLDRGVYGYTF
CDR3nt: TGTGCCAGCAGCTTAGACCGGGGTGTCTATGGCTACACCTTC

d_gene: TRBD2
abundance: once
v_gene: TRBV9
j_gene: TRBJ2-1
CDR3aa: CASSPSGSRNEQFF
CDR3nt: TGTGCCAGCAGCCCGAGCGGGAGTAGAAATGAGCAGTTCTTC

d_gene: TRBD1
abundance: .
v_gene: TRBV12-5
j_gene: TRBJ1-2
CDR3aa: CASGPGTGTSYGYTF
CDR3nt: TGTGCTAGTGGACCTGGGACAGGTACATCCTATGGCTACACCTTC

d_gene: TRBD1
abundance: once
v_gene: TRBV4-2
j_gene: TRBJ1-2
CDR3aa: CASSKRTGTETYGYTF
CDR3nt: TGTGCCAGCAGCAAAAGAACGGGGACAGAGACCTATGGCTACACCTTC

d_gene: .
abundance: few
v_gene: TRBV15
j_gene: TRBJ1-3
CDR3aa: CATSKSGASGRNTIYF
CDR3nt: TGTGCCACCAGCAAGAGTGGGGCATCGGGTAGAAACACCATATATTTT

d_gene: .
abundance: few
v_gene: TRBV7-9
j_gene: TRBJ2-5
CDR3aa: CASSFYAGDKETQYF
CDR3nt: TGTGCCAGCAGCTTTTATGCCGGGGATAAGGAGACCCAGTACTTC

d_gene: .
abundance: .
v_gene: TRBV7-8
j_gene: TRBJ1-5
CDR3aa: CASSPLRGAEFQPQHF
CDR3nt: TGTGCCAGCAGCCCTCTCCGGGGGGCGGAATTTCAGCCCCAGCATTTT

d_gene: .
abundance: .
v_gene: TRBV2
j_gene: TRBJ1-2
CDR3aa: CASREGQNFYGYTF
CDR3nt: TGTGCCAGCAGAGAAGGACAGAACTTTTATGGCTACACCTTC

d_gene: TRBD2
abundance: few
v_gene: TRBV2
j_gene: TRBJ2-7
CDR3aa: CASSDLEREANEQYF
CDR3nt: TGTGCCAGCAGTGATTTGGAGCGGGAGGCGAACGAGCAGTACTTC